Following are 25 T cell receptor beta chains from one sample sequenced in a study of shared clonotypes between healthy human individuals. Produced via immunoSEQ multiplex PCR; TCRdb's table is partial and in-frame only. Of 1,500,000 or so clones in the sample, 98% were seen once. Sequenced sample: naive CD4+ T cells sorted from blood. Noted subset: CD45RA+ positively selected. All receptors come from a man aged 30 to 39 in good health.

The chain employs TRBV9 and TRBJ2-5, with a possible D match to TRBD2 (6 bases). The CDR3 runs 15 residues. In germline, CDR1 is SGDLS, CDR2 YYNGEE. Trimming took off 0 bases at V and 4 bases at J, with 13 bases between the two ends. CDR3 amino acids: CASSVGSSVGETQYF. The CDR3 bases are TGTGCCAGCAGCGTAGGGTCTAGCGTGGGAGAGACCCAGTACTTC.

This chain joins TRBV2 and TRBJ1-1, with D possibly being TRBD1 (5 bases). CDR3 length equals 13 residues. Trimming took 8 bases from V and 1 from J, leaving 11 bases between them. The germline V gene has CDR1 SNHLY and CDR2 FYNNEI. The CDR3 sequence is CASLGTPNTEAFF. CDR3 coding DNA: TGTGCCAGCTTAGGGACTCCGAACACTGAAGCTTTCTTT.

J is TRBJ2-5 and V is TRBV15, with a tentative D call TRBD2 (7 bases). Germline loops: CDR1 LNHNV, CDR2 YYDKDF (reference sequence). CDR3 size: 16 residues. Trimming took 4 bases from V and 5 from J, leaving 20 bases between them. CDR3 region: CATSTPIGGARETQYF. CDR3 sequence (DNA): TGTGCCACCAGCACTCCAATTGGGGGGGCGCGGGAGACCCAGTACTTC.

This chain connects TRBV19 to TRBJ2-6; D gene unclear. With 4 bases removed from V and 0 bases from J, the gap between germline ends came to 10 bases. Germline V CDR1 and CDR2: LNHDA, SQIVND (reference sequence). The CDR3 covers 16 residues. The CDR3 DNA is TGTGCCAGTAGTACATTAGCCCCCTCTGGGGCCAACGTCCTGACTTTC. It encodes CASSTLAPSGANVLTF. The full variable domain, completed using reference TRBV19 and TRBJ2-6, is DGGITQSPKYLFRKEGQNVTLSCEQNLNHDAMYWYRQDPGQGLRLIYYSQIVNDFQKGDIAEGYSVSREKKESFPLTVTSAQKNPTAFYLCASSTLAPSGANVLTFGAGSRLTVL.

The chain joins TRBV27 to TRBJ2-1, with 10 bases lining up with TRBD2. The CDR3 is 16 amino acids. Looked up from germline, CDR1 is MNHEY and CDR2 is SMNVEV (reference sequence). After removal of 7 bases from V and 0 bases from J, the junction contained 6 bases not matched to a gene. The CDR3 DNA sequence: TGTGCCAGCAACTTAGCGGGAGGCGTCTCCTACAATGAGCAGTTCTTC. The encoded protein is CASNLAGGVSYNEQFF.

The chain has TRBV7-2 and TRBJ2-5; no clear D gene. V dropped 2 bases and J dropped 1 base, with 20 bases sitting between them. The germline V gene encodes CDR1 SGHTA and CDR2 FQGNSA. The CDR3 consists of 18 residues. CDR3 DNA sequence: TGTGCCAGCAGCTTAATAGGCCCTGCGCGACTGCGCCAAGAGACCCAGTACTTC. It yields the protein CASSLIGPARLRQETQYF.

This chain connects TRBV9 to TRBJ2-7; tentatively, D is TRBD2 (5 bases). This CDR3 is 17 amino acids long. Germline CDR1 is SGDLS and CDR2 is YYNGEE. Trimming pared 0 bases from V and 2 bases from J, leaving 18 bases between. The CDR3 spells CASSVATSGVYPYEQYF. DNA for the CDR3: TGTGCCAGCAGCGTAGCTACGAGCGGTGTTTATCCCTACGAGCAGTACTTC.

This clone was seen once. This chain joins TRBV5-5 and TRBJ2-5; D may be TRBD1 (6 bases). Germline-derived CDR1 and CDR2 are SGHKS and YYEKEE (reference sequence). The CDR3 totals 19 residues. V gave up 4 bases and J gave up 10 bases, with 35 bases separating them. CDR3 DNA sequence: TGTGCCAGCAGCGCCCTGGGCAGGGGACATTATCAATCAGACCGGGACCAGTACTTC. Its translation: CASSALGRGHYQSDRDQYF. The complete variable domain, with remaining parts taken from reference TRBV5-5 and TRBJ2-5, reads DAGVTQSPTHLIKTRGQQVTLRCSPISGHKSVSWYQQVLGQGPQFIFQYYEKEERGRGNFPDRFSARQFPNYSSELNVNALLLGDSALYLCASSALGRGHYQSDRDQYFGPGTRLLVL.

J is TRBJ1-1 and V is TRBV11-2, with D unclear. Trimming pared 2 bases from V and 0 bases from J, leaving 10 bases between. The CDR3 totals 15 residues. Germline V gives CDR1 SGHAT, CDR2 FQNNGV. The CDR3 loop reads CASSLSAHLNTEAFF. The DNA of the CDR3 is TGTGCCAGCAGCTTATCCGCCCACTTGAACACTGAAGCTTTCTTT.

This clone was counted once. The V and J genes are TRBV5-1 and TRBJ1-3, with TRBD1 identical over 9 bases. The trim removed 4 bases at V and 4 bases at J, leaving 3 bases unmatched. Looked up from germline, CDR1 is SGHRS and CDR2 is YFSETQ. This CDR3 comprises 14 residues. The CDR3 is CASSEGTGGNTIYF. The CDR3 DNA follows: TGCGCCAGCAGCGAGGGGACAGGGGGAAACACCATATATTTT.

This chain uses TRBV7-2 with TRBJ2-2, with D possibly TRBD2 on 5 matching bases. The V gene's germline CDR1 is SGHTA and CDR2 FQGNSA. Trimming took 1 base from V and 5 from J, leaving 11 bases between them. CDR3 size: 15 residues. CDR3 loop: CASSLGGARTGELFF. The CDR3 DNA reads TGTGCCAGCAGCTTAGGGGGAGCACGGACCGGGGAGCTGTTTTTT.

The V call is TRBV9, the J call TRBJ2-1; possible D gene TRBD1, 6 bases. Germline V gives CDR1 SGDLS, CDR2 YYNGEE. The V and J ends lost 4 bases and 6 bases respectively, with 11 bases between them. This CDR3 region has 13 residues. CDR3 amino acids: CASSPTGGNEQFF. The CDR3 DNA sequence: TGTGCCAGCAGCCCGACAGGTGGCAATGAGCAGTTCTTC. Full variable domain (remainder filled in from reference TRBV9 and TRBJ2-1): DSGVTQTPKHLITATGQRVTLRCSPRSGDLSVYWYQQSLDQGLQFLIQYYNGEERAKGNILERFSAQQFPDLHSELNLSSLELGDSALYFCASSPTGGNEQFFGPGTRLTVL.

The chain links TRBV28 to TRBJ2-7; 7 nucleotides align to TRBD1. This CDR3 has 14 amino acids. The J segment lost 5 bases and the V segment lost 6 bases, leaving 10 bases of the junction unmatched. Germline V CDR1 and CDR2: MDHEN, SYDVKM. The CDR3 DNA is TGTGCCAGCAGCCCATACAGGGGAGTCCACGAGCAGTACTTC. Translated, it gives CASSPYRGVHEQYF.

The V gene is TRBV7-9, the J gene TRBJ2-7; no clear D. V lost 1 base to trimming and J lost 5 bases, with 12 bases between them. The CDR3 is 14 residues long. Germline V gene data show CDR1 as SEHNR and CDR2 as FQNEAQ (reference sequence). The DNA of the CDR3 is TGTGCCAGCAGCTTAGGTAGTAGTACCGACGAGCAGTACTTC. Protein product: CASSLGSSTDEQYF.

The rearrangement links TRBV5-1 to TRBJ2-3, with D perhaps TRBD1 or TRBD2 (6 bases each). The germline V gene has CDR1 SGHRS and CDR2 YFSETQ. Trimming pared 5 bases from V and 3 bases from J, leaving 16 bases between. The CDR3 length is 15 residues. This CDR3 reads CASSSSGALTDTQYF. CDR3 nucleotides: TGCGCCAGCAGTAGTTCGGGGGCTTTGACAGATACGCAGTATTTT.

This rearrangement joins TRBV4-1 to TRBJ1-5; the D is unclear. The CDR3 consists of 14 residues. With 1 base removed from V and 2 bases from J, the gap between germline ends came to 6 bases. CDR1 and CDR2 from the germline V gene are MGHRA and YSYEKL. The CDR3 loop reads CASSQVDGNQPQHF. The CDR3 DNA is TGCGCCAGCAGCCAAGTAGACGGCAATCAGCCCCAGCATTTT.

Only one count was recorded for this clone. Different DNA sequences within this sample yield the same CDR3. V is TRBV28 and J is TRBJ1-2; TRBD1 might be the D (6 bases). This CDR3 contains 13 residues. V was clipped by 6 bases and J by 4 bases, with 12 bases between them. From germline, CDR1 is MDHEN and CDR2 SYDVKM. The CDR3 sequence: CASRLTGVYGYTF. The CDR3 DNA reads as TGTGCCAGCAGACTGACAGGAGTCTATGGCTACACCTTC.

The CDR3 region has the DNA TGTGCCAGCAGCACCCTGAGGGTTCGGGCCCCCCGAGGCGGGGGCAATCAGCCCCAGCATTTT. Translation gives CASSTLRVRAPRGGGNQPQHF. The rearrangement uses TRBV7-7 and TRBJ1-5; D call uncertain. Germline V gene sequence: CDR1 SSHAT, CDR2 FNYEAQ (reference sequence). The ends were cut back, 5 bases at V and 2 bases at J, with 31 bases in the middle. The length of the CDR3 is 21 residues.

The chain recombines TRBV19 with TRBJ2-5, with TRBD2 identical over 13 bases. Germline values: CDR1 LNHDA, CDR2 SQIVND (reference sequence). V lost 6 bases to trimming and J lost 8 bases; unmatched junction nucleotides: 9. The CDR3 runs 15 residues. CDR3 sequence: CASSSLAGGGTTQYF. CDR3 nucleotide sequence: TGTGCCAGTAGCTCACTAGCGGGAGGGGGCACCACCCAGTACTTC.

The V call is TRBV28, the J call TRBJ2-2; 9 bases fit TRBD1. V shed 6 bases, J shed 5 bases, and the junction held 7 bases outside the gene matches. The CDR3 extends over 15 amino acids. Looked up from germline, CDR1 is MDHEN and CDR2 is SYDVKM. In DNA, the CDR3 is TGTGCCAGCAGCCGTTCGGGACAGGGAACCGGGGAGCTGTTTTTT. Translating it yields CASSRSGQGTGELFF. Together with reference TRBV28 and TRBJ2-2, the CDR3 gives the full variable domain: DVKVTQSSRYLVKRTGEKVFLECVQDMDHENMFWYRQDPGLGLRLIYFSYDVKMKEKGDIPEGYSVSREKKERFSLILESASTNQTSMYLCASSRSGQGTGELFFGEGSRLTVL.

The V gene is TRBV4-1, the J gene TRBJ2-5; D may be TRBD1 (5 bases). The germline V gene encodes CDR1 MGHRA and CDR2 YSYEKL. CDR3 length: 16 amino acids. V lost 3 bases to trimming and J lost 3 bases, with 17 bases between them. CDR3 bases: TGCGCCAGCAGCCATGCAACGGACCTCAGGGAAGAGACCCAGTACTTC. Translation: CASSHATDLREETQYF.

This chain links TRBV2 with TRBJ2-2; 7 nucleotides agree with TRBD1. CDR1 SNHLY and CDR2 FYNNEI come from the germline V gene. The CDR3 extends over 14 amino acids. The V segment lost 4 bases and the J segment 4 bases; nucleotides outside the gene matches: 3. In DNA, the CDR3 is TGTGCCAGCAGTGTCACAGGGGCCACCGGGGAGCTGTTTTTT. Amino acids: CASSVTGATGELFF.

This chain joins TRBV28 and TRBJ2-7, with 7 bases aligning to TRBD2. The ends lost 6 bases at V and 3 bases at J; junction bases unmatched: 8. The germline V gene has CDR1 MDHEN and CDR2 SYDVKM. The CDR3 has 14 residues. This CDR3 is CASSEPGLLYEQYF. In nucleotides, the CDR3 is TGTGCCAGCAGCGAACCGGGACTACTCTACGAGCAGTACTTC.

The V call is TRBV10-1, the J call TRBJ2-7; 9 bases map to TRBD1. The length of the CDR3 is 21 residues. CDR1 and CDR2 from the germline V gene are WNHNN and SYGVQD (reference sequence). J gave up 0 bases and V 10 bases, and 28 bases lay outside the gene matches. CDR3 sequence reads: CATPFSISTGGRWGSSYEQYF. In DNA form, the CDR3 reads TGCGCCACTCCATTTTCCATTTCGACAGGGGGTAGGTGGGGTAGCTCCTACGAGCAGTACTTC.

V gene TRBV2 combines with J gene TRBJ2-3; no clear D gene. The V and J ends lost 4 bases and 5 bases respectively, with 10 bases between them. In germline, CDR1 is SNHLY, CDR2 FYNNEI. The CDR3 length is 13 residues. The CDR3 region is CASSGQLGDTQYF. The CDR3 DNA sequence: TGTGCCAGCAGTGGGCAGTTAGGAGATACGCAGTATTTT.